This T cell receptor (beta chain) appears in the sequencing data of a study of blood T cell repertoires in COVID-19. Study summary: Spain, Italy and the United States supplied samples that represented acute and convalescent COVID-19. From T cells, B-cell-depleted T cells, or PBMCs came the material, which was cDNA or gDNA.

Trimming removed 4 bases from V and 5 bases from J; junction bases left unmatched: 12. CDR3 size: 17 residues. The germline CDR1 and CDR2 sequences are SGHNT and YYREEE (reference sequence). How the authors handled the data: Reference gene primer amplification gave nucleated cell count estimates. Produced via immunoSEQ multiplex PCR; TCRdb's table is partial and in-frame only. V and J calls and clone size come straight from that table; D and trimming were deduced from the DNA. The sample carries 150,000 to 200,000 clones, 90% to 95% recorded once. The clonotype originates from a woman in her forties or fifties with acute or convalescent COVID-19. The chain has TRBV5-4 and TRBJ1-1; 12 positions match TRBD1. The sequencing sample was made of peripheral blood. CDR3 amino acids: CASSPRLGQGARTEAFF. The CDR3 bases are TGTGCCAGCAGCCCCCGTCTGGGACAGGGGGCTCGGACTGAAGCTTTCTTT.